This T cell receptor (beta chain) was obtained from a study of T-cell reconstitution after alpha-beta-depleted transplantation in children. Using unique molecular identifiers, the investigators prepared the TCRbeta library. TCRdb re-derived calls from the PCR reads in MiXCR, one entry per CDR3 protein. The table includes fewer than 750,000 distinct CDR3 sequences, more than 20% detected once. The CDR3 sequence is 15 residues long. V trimming: 2 bases; J trimming: 3 bases; junction bases outside the gene matches: 7. Germline CDR1 reads SGHRS; CDR2 reads YFSETQ. The chain couples TRBV5-1 to TRBJ2-7; 8 bases map to TRBD2. Specimen: PBMCs, collected before TCRalphabeta/CD19-depleted stem cell transplant. This receptor was obtained from a boy less than two years old with Wiskott-Aldrich syndrome, due to receive a stem cell transplant. CDR3 region: CASSFSSGGFYEQYF. The CDR3, as DNA: TGCGCCAGCAGCTTCTCCAGCGGGGGATTCTACGAGCAGTACTTC.